Sequencing of this T cell receptor beta chain was carried out in a study of blood T cell repertoires in COVID-19. Study-wide context: The study drew acute and convalescent COVID-19 samples from the United States, Italy and Spain.

With V trimmed by 4 bases and J by 5 bases, 10 bases remained unmatched. The CDR3 runs 16 residues. Germline CDR1 and CDR2: SGHTA and FQGNSA. Assay used: immunoSEQ multiplex PCR; TCRdb lists only in-frame clones, some missing. The sample contains about 400,000 clones, roughly 89% of which appear only once. Sequencing was carried out using PBMCs or T cells enriched from blood (not recorded which). The chain combines TRBV7-2 with TRBJ2-5; 10 nucleotides match TRBD2. This clonotype was sampled from a woman under 40 who had recovered from COVID-19. CDR3 protein: CASSWTSGNMMETQYF. In DNA, the CDR3 is TGTGCCAGCAGCTGGACTAGCGGTAACATGATGGAGACCCAGTACTTC.